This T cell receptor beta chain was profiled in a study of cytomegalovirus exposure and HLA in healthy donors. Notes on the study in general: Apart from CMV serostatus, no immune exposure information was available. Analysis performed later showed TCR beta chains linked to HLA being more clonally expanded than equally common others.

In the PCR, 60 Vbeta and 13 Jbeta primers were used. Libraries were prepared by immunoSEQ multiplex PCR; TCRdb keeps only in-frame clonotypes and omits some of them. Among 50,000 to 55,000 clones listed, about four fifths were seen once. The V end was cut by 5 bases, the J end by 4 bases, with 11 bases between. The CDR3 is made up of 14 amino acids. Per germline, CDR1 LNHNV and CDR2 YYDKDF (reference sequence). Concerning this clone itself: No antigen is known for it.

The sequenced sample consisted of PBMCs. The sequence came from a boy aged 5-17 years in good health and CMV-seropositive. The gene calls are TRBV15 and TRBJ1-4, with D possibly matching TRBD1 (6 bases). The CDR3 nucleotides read TGTGCCACCAGCCAAGGGGGATTTAATGAAAAACTGTTTTTT. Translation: CATSQGGFNEKLFF.